This TCR beta chain was recorded in a study of regulatory T cells in long-lasting Graves disease. Study outcomes and limitations: Persistent disease exhibited a predilection for TRBV28, TRBJ1-2 and TRBJ2-5.

This sample's time point: persistent/refractory GD, antithyroid drugs over 5 years with positive TRAb. RNA isolated from PBMCs was used to make the TCR library. This clonotype was seen a few times. Its antigen is not identified. The trim removed 3 bases at V and 7 bases at J, leaving 6 bases unmatched. The germline V gene encodes CDR1 SGHDN and CDR2 FVKESK. There are 13 residues in the CDR3. Arm-PCR with iRepertoire HTBI primers amplified the CDR3 regions for these TCR beta libraries. TCRdb itself ran the multiplex PCR reads through MiXCR, one entry per CDR3 protein. The sample records about 430,000 distinct CDR3 sequences, 21% being singletons.

The specimen comprised peripheral blood mononuclear cells (PBMCs), sampled when the disease was refractory, from a patient treated with antithyroid drugs. The clonotype comes from a female donor with Graves disease. The rearrangement joins TRBV14 to TRBJ2-7; TRBD1 aligns across 7 bases. CDR3 loop: CASSQTRTGEQYF. In nucleotides, the CDR3 is TGTGCCAGCAGCCAGACCAGGACAGGAGAGCAGTACTTC.